This T cell receptor beta chain comes out of a study of T cell changes during pregnancy in multiple sclerosis (dated by TCRdb to about 2019). In terms of the full investigation: In women with multiple sclerosis, the researchers looked at how the T cell repertoire shifted as pregnancy progressed.

The library was generated by the immunoSEQ multiplex PCR assay. This immuneACCESS table, as held by TCRdb, lists in-frame sequences with V and J called but not all clones. Of the missing ones, under half trace to an unresolved V gene in checked studies; the others have no known cause. The sample table contains 30,000 to 40,000 clones; only one count was recorded for under 95% of them. The ten largest account for around 0.7% of the sample. This clone was seen once. No antigen is known for it. Per-base qualities were not stored, and no clone one base away is much larger. Between the V and J ends, shortened by 2 bases and 6 bases respectively, the junction contains 12 bases. Its CDR3 holds 14 amino acids, cysteine through phenylalanine. Just CDR3 DNA is preserved here, 42 bases in frame from base 1. As encoded in the germline V gene, CDR1 is SGHRS while CDR2 is YFSETQ.

The sequencing used CD4+ T cells from peripheral blood mononuclear cells, collected in the second trimester of pregnancy. The chain was built from TRBV5-1 and TRBJ2-1, and the D gene may be TRBD1, 6 bases matching. This clonotype was obtained from a female donor in good health, enrolled as a control in a pregnancy study. The base sequence is TGCGCCAGCAGCTTTCTTGGGGGCCCCAATGAGCAGTTCTTC. The encoded protein is CASSFLGGPNEQFF.